This entry features one T cell receptor (beta chain) sequence. Antigen unknown. There are 14 residues in the CDR3. With V trimmed by 6 bases and J by 8 bases, 7 bases remained unmatched. CDR1 and CDR2 (germline): ENHRY, SYGVKD. TCRdb keeps only in-frame clones here, not all; method: immunoSEQ multiplex PCR. This table has about 40,000 clones, 65% to 85% appearing once. As for time point: week 11, during vaccination. The vaccine gave 300 ug of a 20-mer mutant IDH1 peptide subcutaneously per dose. Those who donated had recent WHO grade 3 or 4 IDH1-mutant, ATRX-lost astrocytomas. This specimen comes from a study of a mutant IDH1 vaccine in newly diagnosed glioma. Study information: Among treated patients, around 60% were male and around 40% female, and mean age was around 40 years.

Study-wide findings and caveats: Seemingly, pseudoprogression had no relation to changes in the top peripheral T cell clonotypes.

The source material was PBMCs, sampled from a glioma patient whose treatment included an IDH1 peptide vaccine. The chain joins TRBV10-3 to TRBJ1-2; 12 bases are shared with TRBD1. The clonotype was recovered from a man aged 35-49 years with glioma. CDR3 nucleotide sequence: TGTGCCATCAGGATGGGACAGGGGGCGCCCGGCTACACCTTC. Protein product: CAIRMGQGAPGYTF.